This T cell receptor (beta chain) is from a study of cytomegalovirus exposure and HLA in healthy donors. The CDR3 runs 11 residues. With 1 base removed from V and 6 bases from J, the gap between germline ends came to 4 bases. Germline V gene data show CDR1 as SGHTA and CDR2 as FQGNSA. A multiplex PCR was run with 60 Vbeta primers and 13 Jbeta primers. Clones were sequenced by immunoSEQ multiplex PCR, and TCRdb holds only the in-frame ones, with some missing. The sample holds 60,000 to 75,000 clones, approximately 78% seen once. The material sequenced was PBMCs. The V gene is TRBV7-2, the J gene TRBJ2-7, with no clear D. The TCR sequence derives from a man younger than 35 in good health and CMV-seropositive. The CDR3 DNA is TGTGCCAGCAGCTTAGGGCTCGAGCAGTACTTC. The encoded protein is CASSLGLEQYF.